This entry is about one TCR beta chain. The sample belongs to a study of T cells after yellow fever vaccination. Overall study findings and caveats: Most clones from primary vaccination resurfaced after the booster (approximately 95% CD4, 70% to 90% CD8). Secondary responses were weaker yet peaked faster, day 5 versus 15.

Using its own MiXCR run on the 5' RACE reads, TCRdb lists one record per CDR3 protein. Here the sample spans roughly 100,000 distinct CDR3 sequences, more than 7.5% being singletons. V shed 0 bases and J 3 bases; nucleotides not matched to a gene: 2. This CDR3 is built from 14 residues. Per germline, CDR1 SGDLS and CDR2 YYNGEE. The TCR sequence derives from a man younger than 35 who received the YFV17D yellow fever vaccine. Sample: CD8+ T cells not binding an NS4B(214-222) dextramer, sorted from PBMCs, taken less than 18 days after the first yellow fever vaccination. The chain has TRBV9 and TRBJ2-5; 7 positions agree with TRBD2. CDR3 bases: TGTGCCAGCAGCGTAGCGGGGGGTAAAGAGACCCAGTACTTC. Residues: CASSVAGGKETQYF. Variable domain in full (rest from reference TRBV9 and TRBJ2-5): DSGVTQTPKHLITATGQRVTLRCSPRSGDLSVYWYQQSLDQGLQFLIQYYNGEERAKGNILERFSAQQFPDLHSELNLSSLELGDSALYFCASSVAGGKETQYFGPGTRLLVL.